This T cell receptor (beta chain) originates from a study of T cell clusters in autoimmune cytopenias (dated by TCRdb to the late 2010s). Regarding the complete study: Per sample, TRB sequencing gave a median depth of about 53,000 reads and a median of roughly 2,500 distinct TRB clonotypes. In autoimmune cytopenia patients, peripheral blood TRB and IGH repertoires were sequenced during active disease and over treatment follow-up, together with healthy, CLL and autoimmune hepatitis controls. The goal of the study was to determine whether autoimmune cytopenia patients have a disease-specific immune repertoire signature that could serve as a blood-based biomarker. The paper's findings and limits, for the study overall: TRB repertoire shifts, with less even repertoires observed in secondary cytopenia and CLL, were mostly attributed to lymphoma bias rather than autoimmunity. The T cell clusters were defined only in silico, and the functional role of the clusters was left to be validated experimentally. GLIPH results suggested that primary autoimmune cytopenia patients were missing physiological T cell clusters, with 51 clusters found only in healthy donors compared with roughly 15 found only in patients. Healthy donors showed approximately 3.3-fold more exclusive TRB clusters than active autoimmune hepatitis patients, consistent with an autoimmunity-wide signature. In the comparison of secondary cytopenia with CLL, no cluster-lack signature showed up, apparently because the dominant lymphoma-associated repertoire masked the signature.

CDR1 SQVTM and CDR2 ANQGSEA are derived from the germline V gene. The CDR3 numbers 14 residues from cysteine through phenylalanine. Only the protein is on record. TRB amplification used approximately 230 ng of peripheral blood genomic DNA, some 38,000 genome equivalents, per sample. About this clonotype: Its binding antigen is unknown.

Multiplex PCR with a touch-down protocol amplified TRB rearrangements, with the TRB-A and TRB-B primer pools combined in a single tube. Illumina adapters and sample indices were attached to the amplicons through two consecutive PCR reactions using Phusion HS II polymerase. The amplicons were gel-purified using the NucleoSpin Gel and PCR Clean-up kit, after which quantification was performed by Qubit and quality was checked on an Agilent 2100 Bioanalyzer. Sequencing of the libraries was done on an Illumina MiSeq with paired-end, single-indexed, 600-cycle runs. As for the authors' bioinformatics: Alignment and assembly of TRB reads were performed with MiXCR version 2.1.12 and the default MiXCR reference library. A clone was defined by each unique CDR3 nucleotide sequence, and the analysis included only productive sequences with two or more reads. Alpha-parameterized diversity profiles (alpha 0 to 5), including the Shannon (alpha 1) and Simpson (alpha 2) indices, were computed with an R script to assess repertoire diversity. The tcR package was used to compute combinatorial TRB VJ usage, which was then compared between cohorts by principal component analysis with ade4. Using GLIPH, TCRbeta CDR3s were clustered on pairs of cohorts matched for age and read depth, and a Wilcoxon test was used to compare cluster frequencies. TCRdb reprocessed the reads into one record per CDR3 protein sequence, lacking DNA. The V and J calls reflect TCRdb's pipeline rather than the authors' work. The sample table holds fewer than 10,000 distinct CDR3 sequences. Roughly 3% of the sample is taken by the ten largest.

The clonotype comes from a human donor with an autoimmune cytopenia or autoimmune hepatitis (not recorded which). The sequencing input was peripheral blood. This sequence uses TRBV29-1 and TRBJ2-3; without DNA, the TCRdb call of TRBD1 cannot be checked. The CDR3 has the sequence CSVRAGLPGDTQYF.